The 4 T cell receptor beta chains presented below share a single source sample, sequenced in a study of cytomegalovirus exposure and HLA in healthy donors (dated by TCRdb to between 2016 and 2019). The protocol used for the library was the immunoSEQ multiplex PCR assay. For the multiplex PCR, a mixture combining 60 forward primers for TCR Vbeta segments and 13 reverse primers for TCR Jbeta segments was used. Held by TCRdb, this immuneACCESS table contains in-frame sequences only and omits some clones. Under half of the omission traces to an unresolved V gene where checked; the cause of the rest is unknown. This sample has more than 90,000 clones in its table, and approximately 80% of those were observed once. 4.9% of the sample is held by the ten biggest clonotypes. The specimen sequenced was PBMCs. The source is a man between 50 and 59 years old in good health and CMV-seropositive.

The V and J genes are TRBV27 and TRBJ1-5, with 10 bases identical to TRBD1. This CDR3 spans 17 amino acids. In germline, CDR1 is MNHEY, CDR2 SMNVEV (reference sequence). Trimming took 6 bases from V and 2 from J; bases not matched to a gene: 10. The CDR3: CASSRTGGGKRNQPQHF. Here the CDR3 DNA reads TGTGCCAGCAGCCGGACAGGGGGGGGTAAGCGCAATCAGCCCCAGCATTTT.

The chain joins TRBV7-9 to TRBJ1-4; D uncertain. Trimming took 3 bases from V and 8 from J, leaving 13 bases between them. The germline CDR1 and CDR2 sequences are SEHNR and FQNEAQ (reference sequence). CDR3 length equals 14 residues. CDR3 sequence: CASSLNGGAEKLFF. The CDR3 nucleotides read TGTGCCAGCAGCTTGAACGGTGGTGCGGAAAAACTGTTTTTT.

The rearrangement uses TRBV10-3 and TRBJ2-5, with D possibly being TRBD2 (7 bases). V lost 5 bases and J 5 bases, leaving 15 bases between the germline ends. Germline lookup yields CDR1 ENHRY and CDR2 SYGVKD. CDR3 length equals 14 residues. CDR3 DNA: TGTGCCATCAGTCCTTTAGAGGGGGGGGAGACCCAGTACTTC. The encoded protein is CAISPLEGGETQYF.

The V call is TRBV13, the J call TRBJ2-7, with 12 bases lining up with TRBD1. Trimming at V came to 3 bases and at J to 7 bases, leaving 4 bases not matched to a gene. The CDR3 extends over 14 amino acids. Per the germline V gene, CDR1 is PRHDT and CDR2 is FYEKMQ (reference sequence). CDR3 sequence (DNA): TGTGCCAGCAGCTTGGGACAGGGGGCTGGAGAGCAGTACTTC. Its translation is CASSLGQGAGEQYF.